The 22 T cell receptor beta chains presented below share a single source sample, sequenced in a study of blood T cell repertoires in COVID-19. The table came from immunoSEQ multiplex PCR; TCRdb's copy has only in-frame clones and leaves some out. The table records 250,000 or so clones, more than 80% of them present only once. The source material was PBMCs or T cells enriched from blood (not recorded which). Receptor source: a man in his fifties or sixties who had recovered from COVID-19.

The gene calls are TRBV4-3 and TRBJ2-7, with TRBD1 identical over 9 bases. The V and J ends lost 8 bases and 2 bases, in that order; junction bases with no gene match: 7. The CDR3 has 14 amino acids. Germline V gene lookup returns CDR1 LGHNA and CDR2 YSLEER. This CDR3 reads CASGPGTGTYEQYF. The CDR3 DNA reads TGCGCCAGCGGCCCCGGGACAGGGACCTACGAGCAGTACTTC.

V gene TRBV19 combines with J gene TRBJ2-7; TRBD1 matches 8 bases. V was pared by 1 base and J by 4 bases, with 6 bases of the junction left unmatched. Germline V gene sequence: CDR1 LNHDA, CDR2 SQIVND (reference sequence). The CDR3 contains 15 residues. The CDR3 spells CASSIVAGGQYEQYF. As DNA, the CDR3 is TGTGCCAGTAGTATAGTAGCAGGGGGCCAGTACGAGCAGTACTTC.

V and J are TRBV11-2 and TRBJ2-7; TRBD2 might be the D (6 bases). CDR3 length equals 14 residues. From germline, CDR1 is SGHAT and CDR2 FQNNGV. The V gene lost 2 bases and the J gene lost 5 bases, with 13 bases spanning the gap. This chain's CDR3 is CASSLWGDRDEQYF. As DNA, the CDR3 is TGTGCCAGCAGCTTATGGGGGGATCGGGACGAGCAGTACTTC. The entire variable domain, with the rest obtained from reference TRBV11-2 and TRBJ2-7, is as follows: EAGVAQSPRYKIIEKRQSVAFWCNPISGHATLYWYQQILGQGPKLLIQFQNNGVVDDSQLPKDRFSAERLKGVDSTLKIQPAKLEDSAVYLCASSLWGDRDEQYFGPGTRLTVT.

This clone appeared a few times. This same CDR3 is encoded by further DNA sequences in the sample. The chain couples TRBV5-1 to TRBJ1-1; D uncertain. The germline V gene encodes CDR1 SGHRS and CDR2 YFSETQ. This CDR3 has 15 residues. V was pared by 0 bases and J by 1 base, with 10 bases between. The CDR3 reads CASSLDGRKNTEAFF. The CDR3 coding sequence is TGCGCCAGCAGCTTGGACGGTCGTAAGAACACTGAAGCTTTCTTT. Complete variable domain (other parts from reference TRBV5-1 and TRBJ1-1): KAGVTQTPRYLIKTRGQQVTLSCSPISGHRSVSWYQQTPGQGLQFLFEYFSETQRNKGNFPGRFSGRQFSNSRSEMNVSTLELGDSALYLCASSLDGRKNTEAFFGQGTRLTVV.

CDR3 bases: TGTGCCAGCAGTGAGACGAGGACCTACAATGAGCAGTTCTTC. Amino acid sequence: CASSETRTYNEQFF. The rearrangement links TRBV2 to TRBJ2-1; D not resolved. V was cut by 3 bases and J by 2 bases, with 8 bases left in between. Germline values: CDR1 SNHLY, CDR2 FYNNEI. The CDR3 is 14 residues long.

This clone was found a few times. The chain couples TRBV14 to TRBJ1-6; D is uncertain. The CDR3 extends over 13 amino acids. The V end lost 4 bases, the J end lost 10 bases, and 11 bases lay between the germline ends. Looked up from germline, CDR1 is SGHDN and CDR2 is FVKESK. The CDR3 DNA follows: TGTGCCAGCAGCCTATTGTTAGAGTCACCCCTCCACTTT. It codes for CASSLLLESPLHF.

For this clone: The CDR3 does not close with the conserved phenylalanine or tryptophan, likely indicating a read error. The DNA is left out, because the CDR3 cannot be placed on it with certainty; the CDR3 is given as TCRdb lists it. This sequence joins TRBV2 and TRBJ1-4. CDR1 and CDR2 (germline): SNHLY, FYNNEI. The CDR3 adds up to 13 amino acids, both ends counted. The chain's CDR3 is CASSEGSSHPEFL.

This sequence joins TRBV28 and TRBJ1-4; D gene unclear. V was pared by 4 bases and J by 8 bases, with 17 bases between. The CDR3 contains 15 residues. CDR1 and CDR2 from the germline V gene are MDHEN and SYDVKM. The CDR3: CASSSPVGRIEKLFF. CDR3 in DNA: TGTGCCAGCAGTTCCCCGGTGGGCCGAATAGAAAAACTGTTTTTT.

V and J are TRBV4-2 and TRBJ2-1; 7 nucleotides align to TRBD1. Germline V lookup: CDR1 LGHNA, CDR2 YNFKEQ. This CDR3 comprises 16 residues. V was clipped by 0 bases and J by 8 bases; unmatched bases: 10. DNA for the CDR3: TGTGCCAGCAGCCAAGAAGGCAGGGGGATCGTCGATGAGCAGTTCTTC. Translation gives CASSQEGRGIVDEQFF.

This chain links TRBV6-2 or TRBV6-3 with TRBJ2-7; the match to TRBD2 covers 10 bases. The germline V gene has CDR1 MNHEY and CDR2 SVGEGT. There are 15 residues in the CDR3. With V trimmed by 2 bases and J by 2 bases, 3 bases remained unmatched. Written as DNA, the CDR3 is TGTGCCAGCAGTTACGAGCGGGGGGGACCCTACGAGCAGTACTTC. The encoded protein is CASSYERGGPYEQYF.

This chain links TRBV7-9 with TRBJ2-2; TRBD2 agrees at 9 bases. The ends lost 3 bases at V and 5 bases at J; junction bases unmatched: 7. This CDR3 has 16 residues. Germline CDR1 reads SEHNR; CDR2 reads FQNEAQ (reference sequence). The CDR3 sequence: CASSFRGGALTGELFF. CDR3 nucleotide sequence: TGTGCCAGCAGCTTCCGCGGGGGGGCGTTAACCGGGGAGCTGTTTTTT.

The chain employs TRBV7-2 and TRBJ2-1, with 8 bases fitting TRBD1. Trimming removed 4 bases from V and 7 bases from J; junction bases left unmatched: 6. There are 14 residues in the CDR3. Germline CDR1 is SGHTA and CDR2 is FQGNSA. The CDR3 bases are TGTGCCAGCAGCTCTACTACAGGGGGGAATGAGCAGTTCTTC. This translates into CASSSTTGGNEQFF.

This clone came up once. This chain links TRBV3-1 (or the pseudogene TRBV3-2) with TRBJ2-1; D might be TRBD2 (6 bases). Trimming removed 1 base at V and 3 bases at J, with 13 bases between. Per the germline V gene, CDR1 is LGHDT and CDR2 is YNNKEL (reference sequence). The CDR3 is 16 residues long. The CDR3 spells CASSQARGVGYNEQFF. The CDR3 DNA is TGTGCCAGCAGCCAAGCGCGCGGGGTAGGCTACAATGAGCAGTTCTTC.

This clone was seen a handful of times. The chain carries TRBV7-9 and TRBJ1-2, with D possibly being TRBD1 (6 bases). CDR1 and CDR2 from the germline V gene are SEHNR and FQNEAQ (reference sequence). This CDR3 has 13 amino acids. The V gene lost 2 bases and the J gene lost 8 bases, with 12 bases spanning the gap. CDR3 sequence: CASSLRDKQGYTF. The CDR3 DNA follows: TGTGCCAGCAGCTTACGGGACAAGCAAGGCTACACCTTC.

This sequence joins TRBV11-3 and TRBJ1-6; D remains ambiguous. This CDR3 comprises 14 residues. Trimming removed 5 bases from V and 6 bases from J, with 11 bases in between. Germline-derived CDR1 and CDR2 are SGHNT and YENEEA. In DNA form, the CDR3 reads TGTGCCAGCAGCCAACGGGAGGGTAATTCACCCCTCCACTTT. It is translated as CASSQREGNSPLHF. The variable domain in full, with the rest retrieved from reference TRBV11-3 and TRBJ1-6, is EAGVVQSPRYKIIEKKQPVAFWCNPISGHNTLYWYLQNLGQGPELLIRYENEEAVDDSQLPKDRFSAERLKGVDSTLKIQPAELGDSAVYLCASSQREGNSPLHFGNGTRLTVT.

This clone has a handful of counts. V gene TRBV27 combines with J gene TRBJ1-2; D might be TRBD1 (6 bases). Trimming stripped 5 bases from V and 3 bases from J, with 19 bases between. CDR1 and CDR2 from the germline V gene are MNHEY and SMNVEV (reference sequence). CDR3 length: 16 residues. The CDR3 DNA sequence: TGTGCCAGCAGTAAACAGGGTTTTTTATCGGACTATGGCTACACCTTC. Its translation: CASSKQGFLSDYGYTF.

The chain has TRBV9 and TRBJ2-1; TRBD1 might be the D (6 bases). The germline V and J ends were trimmed by 4 bases and 2 bases, with 16 bases remaining between them. The V gene's germline CDR1 is SGDLS and CDR2 YYNGEE. The CDR3 loop spans 16 amino acids. The CDR3 region is CASSPPQQGPYNEQFF. The DNA for the CDR3 is TGTGCCAGCAGCCCTCCACAACAGGGTCCCTACAATGAGCAGTTCTTC.

This clone was seen only once. The V gene is TRBV4-3, the J gene TRBJ2-1; perhaps TRBD1 as D (6 bases). Germline-derived CDR1 and CDR2 are LGHNA and YSLEER. V lost 4 bases and J 0 bases, leaving 10 bases between the germline ends. The CDR3 spans 15 residues. Here the CDR3 DNA reads TGCGCCAGCAGCCCGCGACAGGCCTCCTACAATGAGCAGTTCTTC. Protein product: CASSPRQASYNEQFF.

The DNA of the CDR3 is TGTGCCAGCAGCCCTAGCCAGGCAGGGGTCACAGATACGCAGTATTTT. Amino acid sequence: CASSPSQAGVTDTQYF. J is TRBJ2-3 and V is TRBV3-1 (or the pseudogene TRBV3-2); maybe TRBD1 (6 bases). The CDR3 runs to 16 residues. V was shortened by 4 bases and J by 2 bases, with 16 bases between the two germline ends. CDR1 and CDR2 from the germline V gene are LGHDT and YNNKEL (reference sequence).

The chain recombines TRBV6-4 with TRBJ2-1; 11 nucleotides align to TRBD2. The ends lost 6 bases at V and 9 bases at J; junction bases unmatched: 10. CDR3 length equals 15 residues. Germline loops: CDR1 MRHNA, CDR2 SNTAGT. Here the CDR3 reads CASRTTSGGNSEQFF. The CDR3, as DNA: TGTGCCAGCAGGACAACTAGCGGGGGAAATAGTGAGCAGTTCTTC.

The chain joins TRBV6-6 to TRBJ2-2; 9 bases align to TRBD1. Trimming removed 5 bases from V and 3 bases from J; junction bases left unmatched: 4. Per the germline V gene, CDR1 is MNHNY and CDR2 is SVGAGI (reference sequence). This CDR3 has 15 amino acids. The CDR3, as DNA: TGTGCCAGCAGTCGACAGGGGGACGACACCGGGGAGCTGTTTTTT. Amino acids: CASSRQGDDTGELFF.

About this clone itself: Other nucleotide sequences in the sample specify the same CDR3. This chain connects TRBV4-3 to TRBJ1-2, with 7 bases identical to TRBD1. J lost 3 bases, V lost 3 bases, and 4 bases had no gene match. The CDR3 contains 14 residues. Germline values: CDR1 LGHNA, CDR2 YSLEER. The DNA for the CDR3 is TGCGCCAGCAGCCAGCTTACAGGGGACTATGGCTACACCTTC. Translating it yields CASSQLTGDYGYTF.